Each of the 26 T cell receptor beta chains below was sequenced from the same sample in a study of shared clonotypes between healthy human individuals. Data came from immunoSEQ multiplex PCR; TCRdb stores just in-frame clones and leaves some out. The top ten clones hold about 0.11% of a sample with about 590,000 clones, 95% of them seen once. Only CD45RO-negative cells positively selected for CCR7 counted as naive CD8 cells, so terminally differentiated effector memory CD45RA+ cells were excluded. Sequences were obtained from naive CD8+ T cells sorted from blood. The receptor source for this set is a woman in her twenties or thirties in good health.

The chain is built from TRBV28 and TRBJ1-2; 9 positions match TRBD1. The J segment lost 5 bases and the V segment lost 5 bases, leaving 9 bases of the junction unmatched. The CDR3 has 15 amino acids. Germline V CDR1 and CDR2: MDHEN, SYDVKM. CDR3 sequence: CASSTNRGLRYGYTF. Here the CDR3 DNA reads TGTGCCAGCAGTACAAACAGGGGGCTGAGGTATGGCTACACCTTC.

This clone was counted a single time. The V call is TRBV19, the J call TRBJ2-1, with TRBD2 matching 15 bases. V lost 6 bases and J lost 8; bases outside the gene matches: 8. The CDR3 is 16 amino acids. Germline CDR1 and CDR2: LNHDA and SQIVND (reference sequence). The CDR3 DNA follows: TGTGCCAGTAGCGGACTAGCGGGAGGGGACTCCGATGAGCAGTTCTTC. Translated, it gives CASSGLAGGDSDEQFF.

This chain uses TRBV10-2 with TRBJ2-7; D possibly corresponds to TRBD1 (5 bases). Trimming stripped 2 bases from V and 7 bases from J, with 15 bases between. This CDR3 comprises 14 residues. The germline V gene has CDR1 WSHSY and CDR2 SAAADI. CDR3 nucleotide sequence: TGCGCCAGCAGTGAGAGACTTGCTGGACAAGAGCAGTACTTC. This encodes CASSERLAGQEQYF.

This clone showed up just once. This rearrangement joins TRBV27 to TRBJ2-2; unclear D gene. Trimming removed 1 base at V and 6 bases at J, with 12 bases between. Per germline, CDR1 MNHEY and CDR2 SMNVEV (reference sequence). The CDR3 runs to 15 residues. In nucleotides, the CDR3 is TGTGCCAGCAGTTTATGGGGTGTAAAGGCCGGGGAGCTGTTTTTT. Protein: CASSLWGVKAGELFF.

The chain joins TRBV21-1 to TRBJ1-5; TRBD1 is the table's D call and was not checked against the DNA. TRBV21-1 is recorded as a pseudogene. This CDR3 comprises 14 residues. CDR3 region: CARMGHSIFQPQHF. In DNA form, the CDR3 reads TGTGCCAGGATGGGACACTCAATTTTTCAGCCCCAGCATTTT.

This rearrangement joins TRBV21-1 to TRBJ2-6; the DNA was not compared with TRBD1, the D call given in the table. TRBV21-1 is designated a pseudogene. This CDR3 is built from 19 residues. For the CDR3, the DNA is TGTGCCAGCAGCGAAGCGCGGACAGGGGAACCTTCTGGGGCCAACGTCCTGACTTTC. It encodes CASSEARTGEPSGANVLTF.

The chain has TRBV13 and TRBJ1-2, with TRBD1 identical over 9 bases. The germline V gene has CDR1 PRHDT and CDR2 FYEKMQ (reference sequence). Trimming took 5 bases from V and 11 from J; bases not matched to a gene: 9. This CDR3 is 13 amino acids long. The CDR3 DNA reads as TGTGCCAGCAGCCAGGGACAGGGAGTAAATTACACCTTC. This sequence encodes CASSQGQGVNYTF.

The chain recombines TRBV28 with TRBJ2-7; D gene ambiguous. Looked up from germline, CDR1 is MDHEN and CDR2 is SYDVKM. The CDR3 totals 16 residues. Trimming took off 6 bases at V and 4 bases at J, with 22 bases between the two ends. In DNA form, the CDR3 reads TGTGCCAGCAGCTTTGACCTAGTTGGCATGCGGTACGAGCAGTACTTC. Residues: CASSFDLVGMRYEQYF.

The V and J genes are TRBV5-5 and TRBJ1-5; weak D call: TRBD1 (5 bases). The CDR3 length is 14 residues. Germline CDR1 and CDR2: SGHKS and YYEKEE (reference sequence). V lost 2 bases and J 7 bases, leaving 13 bases between the germline ends. CDR3 in DNA: TGTGCCAGCAGCTTAGGAAGGGGTGTACAGCCCCAGCATTTT. This translates into CASSLGRGVQPQHF.

CDR3 protein: CASSPNQRYEQYF. The CDR3 coding sequence is TGTGCCAGCAGCCCCAATCAGCGGTACGAGCAGTACTTC. V is TRBV16 and J is TRBJ2-5, with a possible D match to TRBD2 (5 bases). The better agreement between TRBJ2-7 and the DNA end casts doubt on the J call. The germline CDR1 and CDR2 sequences are KGHSY and FQNENV. This CDR3 region has 13 residues.

J is TRBJ1-2 and V is TRBV19, with TRBD1 matching 9 bases. The CDR3 totals 15 residues. Germline V CDR1 and CDR2: LNHDA, SQIVND (reference sequence). Trimming took 6 bases from V and 1 from J; bases not matched to a gene: 6. Written as DNA, the CDR3 is TGTGCCAGTAGCCCGGGACAGGGATTTAACTATGGCTACACCTTC. Its protein product is CASSPGQGFNYGYTF.

The chain recombines TRBV5-1 with TRBJ2-7; 8 bases agree with TRBD1. V shed 3 bases, J shed 3 bases, and the junction held 5 bases outside the gene matches. The germline V gene has CDR1 SGHRS and CDR2 YFSETQ. The CDR3 is 14 amino acids. The chain's CDR3 is CASSWGTGNYEQYF. CDR3 DNA: TGCGCCAGCAGCTGGGGGACAGGTAACTACGAGCAGTACTTC. Supplemented by reference TRBV5-1 and TRBJ2-7, the full variable domain reads KAGVTQTPRYLIKTRGQQVTLSCSPISGHRSVSWYQQTPGQGLQFLFEYFSETQRNKGNFPGRFSGRQFSNSRSEMNVSTLELGDSALYLCASSWGTGNYEQYFGPGTRLTVT.

In regard to this clone: Additional DNA sequences in this sample encode the identical CDR3. In nucleotides, the CDR3 is TGTGCCAGCAGCCCAGGGACTAGCGGGCAAGAGACCCAGTACTTC. Protein product: CASSPGTSGQETQYF. J is TRBJ2-5 and V is TRBV7-9, with 12 bases lining up with TRBD2. The CDR3 is made up of 15 amino acids. Germline lookup yields CDR1 SEHNR and CDR2 FQNEAQ (reference sequence). Losses at the gene ends were 5 bases for V and 2 bases for J; bases not matched to a gene: 3.

This rearrangement joins TRBV2 to TRBJ1-5, with D possibly TRBD1 on 6 matching bases. The CDR3 length is 14 residues. V was pared by 1 base and J by 6 bases, with 10 bases between. In germline, CDR1 is SNHLY, CDR2 FYNNEI. In DNA form, the CDR3 reads TGTGCCAGCAGTGAAGACAGGGTTGGTCAGCCCCAGCATTTT. Translation: CASSEDRVGQPQHF.

This clone was seen only once. The rearrangement joins TRBV2 to TRBJ2-5; tentatively, D is TRBD2 (5 bases). The CDR3 runs to 13 residues. The V and J ends lost 7 bases and 2 bases respectively, with 11 bases between them. Germline assignment: CDR1 SNHLY and CDR2 FYNNEI. CDR3 nucleotide sequence: TGTGCCAGCACGGCCGGGGTTCAAGAGACCCAGTACTTC. Translation gives CASTAGVQETQYF.

CDR3 in DNA: TGTGCCAGCAGCCTCGACCACTCTGGAAACACCATATATTTT. Translating it yields CASSLDHSGNTIYF. The chain links TRBV16 to TRBJ1-3; D is uncertain. Trimming removed 4 bases at V and 0 bases at J, with 7 bases between. The CDR3 sequence is 14 residues long. Germline lookup yields CDR1 KGHSY and CDR2 FQNENV.

V gene TRBV19 combines with J gene TRBJ2-7; 9 nucleotides line up with TRBD2. Germline loops: CDR1 LNHDA, CDR2 SQIVND (reference sequence). The CDR3 sequence is 17 residues long. With V trimmed by 1 base and J by 3 bases, 10 bases remained unmatched. For the CDR3, the DNA is TGTGCCAGTAGTATAGGATTTCCGGCTAGCGGGAACTACGAGCAGTACTTC. Residues: CASSIGFPASGNYEQYF.

This CDR3 reads CASGTGGAVWVGEQYF. The CDR3 bases are TGTGCCAGCGGGACAGGGGGCGCGGTGTGGGTCGGCGAGCAGTACTTC. The chain carries TRBV27 and TRBJ2-7; 12 nucleotides match TRBD1. The ends lost 8 bases at V and 6 bases at J; junction bases unmatched: 14. Germline CDR1 MNHEY, CDR2 SMNVEV (reference sequence). The CDR3 is made up of 16 amino acids.

This clone was detected only once. The chain couples TRBV4-1 to TRBJ2-1, with a tentative D call TRBD1 (5 bases). The CDR3 consists of 14 residues. Trimming took off 2 bases at V and 4 bases at J, with 9 bases between the two ends. Germline values: CDR1 MGHRA, CDR2 YSYEKL. The CDR3 here is CASSQSAGYNEQFF. The CDR3 nucleotides read TGCGCCAGCAGCCAAAGTGCAGGGTACAATGAGCAGTTCTTC.

The V call is TRBV7-7, the J call TRBJ1-6, with 8 nucleotides matching TRBD1. Germline V gene sequence: CDR1 SSHAT, CDR2 FNYEAQ (reference sequence). The junction had 19 bases not matched to a gene; V was cut back by 9 bases and J by 9 bases. This CDR3 has 17 residues. Here the CDR3 DNA reads TGTGCCAGTACCGGACAGGGAATGAGGGGCCCTTCTTCACCCCTCCACTTT. Translating gives CASTGQGMRGPSSPLHF. The complete variable domain, with remaining parts taken from reference TRBV7-7 and TRBJ1-6, reads GAGVSQSPRYKVTKRGQDVTLRCDPISSHATLYWYQQALGQGPEFLTYFNYEAQPDKSGLPSDRFSAERPEGSISTLTIQRTEQRDSAMYRCASTGQGMRGPSSPLHFGNGTRLTVT.

The CDR3 DNA follows: TGTGCCAGCAGCATAGGGACTAGCGGGAGCAATGAGCAGTTCTTC. Translated: CASSIGTSGSNEQFF. The chain links TRBV7-6 to TRBJ2-1; TRBD2 matches at 14 bases. Unmatched junction bases numbered 3, after V lost 5 bases and J lost 6 bases. Germline CDR1 reads SGHVS; CDR2 reads FNYEAQ. The CDR3 contains 15 residues.

This chain uses TRBV9 with TRBJ2-5; 12 bases are shared with TRBD2. The J call is in doubt because the DNA end fits TRBJ2-7 better. The CDR3 loop spans 16 amino acids. The germline gives CDR1 SGDLS, CDR2 YYNGEE. CDR3 in DNA: TGTGCCAGCAGCGTAGGCACTAGCGGGAGGAGATACGAGCAGTACTTC. Protein sequence: CASSVGTSGRRYEQYF.

This chain joins TRBV28 and TRBJ2-3, with 9 nucleotides matching TRBD2. The CDR3 spans 17 residues. Germline V gives CDR1 MDHEN, CDR2 SYDVKM. Germline trimming cut 4 bases from V and 2 bases from J; bases unmatched to any gene: 10. CDR3: CASSSYGEREDTDTQYF. In nucleotides, the CDR3 is TGTGCCAGCAGTTCGTACGGAGAGCGGGAGGACACAGATACGCAGTATTTT.

Comment on this clone: The identical CDR3 is also encoded by other nucleotide sequences in the sample. The CDR3 loop reads CASSVSGSTDTQYF. CDR3 DNA sequence: TGTGCCAGCAGCGTCAGCGGTAGCACAGATACGCAGTATTTT. The chain employs TRBV9 and TRBJ2-3; D is possibly TRBD2 (5 bases). The CDR3 loop spans 14 amino acids. In germline, CDR1 is SGDLS, CDR2 YYNGEE. The V and J ends lost 2 bases and 0 bases respectively, with 7 bases between them.

This clone was counted only a few times. The chain employs TRBV7-9 and TRBJ1-1; D gene unclear. Germline V gene lookup returns CDR1 SEHNR and CDR2 FQNEAQ (reference sequence). CDR3 size: 12 residues. V lost 8 bases, J lost 1 base, and 8 bases lay in between. The CDR3 reads CASDDGNTEAFF. CDR3 DNA sequence: TGTGCCAGCGATGACGGGAACACTGAAGCTTTCTTT.

The V gene is TRBV2, the J gene TRBJ2-1, with 8 bases matching TRBD2. Germline V gene lookup returns CDR1 SNHLY and CDR2 FYNNEI. V gave up 7 bases and J gave up 2 bases; unmatched junction bases: 7. The CDR3 has 15 amino acids. The CDR3 DNA reads as TGTGCCAGCACTTTACTAGCGGAGCCCTACAATGAGCAGTTCTTC. The encoded protein is CASTLLAEPYNEQFF.